This entry lists 19 T cell receptor beta chains sequenced from one sample in a study of cytomegalovirus exposure and HLA in healthy donors. The PCR made use of 60 Vbeta and 13 Jbeta primers. The table came from immunoSEQ multiplex PCR; TCRdb's copy has only in-frame clones and leaves some out. Among more than 60,000 clones listed, 70% to 85% were seen once. Sequenced material: PBMCs. All receptors come from a man in his sixties or seventies in good health and CMV-seropositive.

The chain has TRBV9 and TRBJ2-2; no clear D. In germline, CDR1 is SGDLS, CDR2 YYNGEE. V was shortened by 1 base and J by 1 base, with 5 bases between the two germline ends. The CDR3 covers 14 residues. In DNA form, the CDR3 reads TGTGCCAGCAGCGTAACTGGGAACACCGGGGAGCTGTTTTTT. Amino acids: CASSVTGNTGELFF.

The V and J genes are TRBV28 and TRBJ1-1, with TRBD1 identical over 10 bases. CDR3 length equals 13 residues. Trimming removed 4 bases from V and 12 bases from J; junction bases left unmatched: 8. Looked up from germline, CDR1 is MDHEN and CDR2 is SYDVKM. The CDR3 DNA reads as TGTGCCAGCAGTTCGGGACAGGGGCGCTTAACTTTCTTT. Residues: CASSSGQGRLTFF.

The chain combines TRBV9 with TRBJ1-2; 8 positions agree with TRBD1. The CDR3 has 13 amino acids. After removal of 4 bases from V and 6 bases from J, the junction contained 5 bases not matched to a gene. Germline CDR1 reads SGDLS; CDR2 reads YYNGEE. The CDR3 loop reads CASSPQGGNGYTF. Here the CDR3 DNA reads TGTGCCAGCAGCCCACAGGGGGGAAATGGCTACACCTTC.

The chain joins TRBV6-1 to TRBJ2-5; 8 nucleotides line up with TRBD1. Judging by the DNA end, TRBJ2-7 fits better; the J call may be wrong. CDR3 size: 15 residues. Germline-derived CDR1 and CDR2 are MNHNS and SASEGT. This CDR3 is CASTTGAGGSDEQYF. The CDR3 bases are TGTGCCAGCACCACGGGGGCAGGGGGCAGCGACGAGCAGTACTTC.

This clone was recorded only once. V gene TRBV7-2 combines with J gene TRBJ1-5; D perhaps matches TRBD1 (6 bases). The germline V and J ends were trimmed by 6 bases and 5 bases, with 14 bases remaining between them. The CDR3 extends over 14 amino acids. From germline, CDR1 is SGHTA and CDR2 FQGNSA. CDR3: CASRAQGRDQPQHF. In DNA form, the CDR3 reads TGTGCCAGCAGGGCTCAGGGGAGGGATCAGCCCCAGCATTTT.

The chain recombines TRBV2 with TRBJ2-1, with TRBD2 identical over 13 bases. Germline assignment: CDR1 SNHLY and CDR2 FYNNEI. V was pared by 6 bases and J by 8 bases, with 10 bases of the junction left unmatched. The CDR3 loop spans 16 amino acids. CDR3 nucleotides: TGTGCCAGCAGGACAACTAGCGGGGGGGCTGGTCATGAGCAGTTCTTC. Its protein product is CASRTTSGGAGHEQFF.

The chain uses TRBV6-1 and TRBJ2-7; 10 positions agree with TRBD1. V lost 5 bases, J lost 6 bases, and 7 bases stayed unmatched. The CDR3 sequence is 14 residues long. The germline V gene encodes CDR1 MNHNS and CDR2 SASEGT. CDR3 in DNA: TGTGCCAGCAGTCCGGGACAGGGGTATAGCGAGCAGTACTTC. Protein product: CASSPGQGYSEQYF.

J is TRBJ2-7 and V is TRBV5-4, with a tentative D call TRBD2 (6 bases). Germline V gene sequence: CDR1 SGHNT, CDR2 YYREEE (reference sequence). Trimming left V 2 bases short and J 5 bases short, with 17 bases between. This CDR3 has 15 amino acids. The CDR3 region is CASSLEGGLVHEQYF. The CDR3 nucleotides read TGTGCCAGCAGCTTAGAAGGAGGGTTGGTCCACGAGCAGTACTTC.

The chain recombines TRBV5-1 with TRBJ2-5; a weak D match, TRBD2 (5 bases). Trimming shortened V by 0 bases and J by 0 bases, and 6 bases separated the two germline ends. Germline CDR1 SGHRS, CDR2 YFSETQ. This CDR3 has 14 amino acids. The chain's CDR3 is CASSLAGYQETQYF. The CDR3 DNA is TGCGCCAGCAGCTTGGCGGGGTACCAAGAGACCCAGTACTTC.

The chain joins TRBV4-2 to TRBJ1-4; a weak D match, TRBD1 (5 bases). Trimming took off 1 base at V and 11 bases at J, with 8 bases between the two ends. CDR1 is LGHNA and CDR2 is YNFKEQ in the germline V gene. This CDR3 has 12 amino acids. This chain's CDR3 is CASSQGQNKLFF. In DNA, the CDR3 is TGTGCCAGCAGCCAAGGACAGAACAAACTGTTTTTT.

The V gene is TRBV7-9, the J gene TRBJ1-2, with 7 positions matching TRBD1. J was trimmed by 3 bases and V by 4 bases; bases with no gene match: 5. The CDR3 has 14 amino acids. Per the germline V gene, CDR1 is SEHNR and CDR2 is FQNEAQ (reference sequence). DNA for the CDR3: TGTGCCAGCAGCTCCGCCGGGACAGACTATGGCTACACCTTC. This translates into CASSSAGTDYGYTF.

The sample holds a few counts of this clone. This rearrangement joins TRBV7-8 to TRBJ2-5; 7 bases map to TRBD1. CDR1 SGHVS and CDR2 FQNEAQ come from the germline V gene. This CDR3 contains 13 residues. The V and J ends lost 4 bases and 4 bases, in that order; junction bases with no gene match: 3. In nucleotides, the CDR3 is TGTGCCAGCAGCTACTCAGGGGGAGAGACCCAGTACTTC. It encodes CASSYSGGETQYF.

The chain uses TRBV18 and TRBJ1-5; 8 nucleotides agree with TRBD1. Looked up from germline, CDR1 is KGHSH and CDR2 is LQKENI. J gave up 4 bases and V 2 bases, and 4 bases lay outside the gene matches. The CDR3 consists of 15 residues. For the CDR3, the DNA is TGTGCCAGCTCACCAGATGGACAGGGTAATCAGCCCCAGCATTTT. This gives the protein CASSPDGQGNQPQHF.

This chain joins TRBV4-1 and TRBJ2-7; 7 nucleotides agree with TRBD1. Germline assignment: CDR1 MGHRA and CDR2 YSYEKL. The junction had 6 bases not matched to a gene; V was cut back by 1 base and J by 3 bases. The CDR3 has 15 amino acids. The CDR3 DNA sequence: TGCGCCAGCAGCCAAGCACACCGGGACAGCTACGAGCAGTACTTC. Encoded protein: CASSQAHRDSYEQYF.

The genes are TRBV5-1 and TRBJ2-2; 9 bases fit TRBD2. V lost 0 bases to trimming and J lost 4 bases; unmatched junction nucleotides: 4. CDR3 length equals 16 residues. CDR1 is SGHRS, CDR2 YFSETQ, per germline. CDR3: CASSLGVAGATGELFF. DNA of the CDR3: TGCGCCAGCAGCTTGGGGGTAGCGGGAGCCACCGGGGAGCTGTTTTTT. The whole variable domain, remainder taken from reference TRBV5-1 and TRBJ2-2, is KAGVTQTPRYLIKTRGQQVTLSCSPISGHRSVSWYQQTPGQGLQFLFEYFSETQRNKGNFPGRFSGRQFSNSRSEMNVSTLELGDSALYLCASSLGVAGATGELFFGEGSRLTVL.

The gene calls are TRBV6-5 and TRBJ2-3; 7 positions agree with TRBD1. Trimming cost V 6 bases and J 4 bases; bases outside gene matches: 7. Germline V gives CDR1 MNHEY, CDR2 SVGAGI. The CDR3 spans 14 residues. CDR3 amino acids: CASREDRVADTQYF. CDR3 bases: TGTGCCAGCAGGGAAGACAGGGTTGCAGATACGCAGTATTTT.

V and J are TRBV10-3 and TRBJ2-3; D remains unclear. The CDR3 spans 16 residues. Between the trimmed V and J ends, which lost 5 bases and 1 base, there was a span of 16 bases. Germline V gene data show CDR1 as ENHRY and CDR2 as SYGVKD. The CDR3 bases are TGTGCCATCAGTACCCCGAGGTTGGTGGGCACAGATACGCAGTATTTT. Residues: CAISTPRLVGTDTQYF.

This rearrangement joins TRBV19 to TRBJ2-1; D not certain. Trimming left V 2 bases short and J 6 bases short, with 8 bases between. The germline CDR1 and CDR2 sequences are LNHDA and SQIVND (reference sequence). The CDR3 length is 13 residues. The CDR3 sequence: CASSINRANEQFF. DNA of the CDR3: TGTGCCAGTAGTATAAACAGAGCCAATGAGCAGTTCTTC.

This clone was recorded once. V usage is TRBV27 and J usage is TRBJ1-4, with D uncertain. The CDR3 is made up of 14 amino acids. Germline CDR1 MNHEY, CDR2 SMNVEV (reference sequence). The germline V and J ends were trimmed by 7 bases and 0 bases, with 9 bases remaining between them. This CDR3 reads CASIGLSTNEKLFF. In DNA form, the CDR3 reads TGTGCCAGCATTGGACTATCAACTAATGAAAAACTGTTTTTT.